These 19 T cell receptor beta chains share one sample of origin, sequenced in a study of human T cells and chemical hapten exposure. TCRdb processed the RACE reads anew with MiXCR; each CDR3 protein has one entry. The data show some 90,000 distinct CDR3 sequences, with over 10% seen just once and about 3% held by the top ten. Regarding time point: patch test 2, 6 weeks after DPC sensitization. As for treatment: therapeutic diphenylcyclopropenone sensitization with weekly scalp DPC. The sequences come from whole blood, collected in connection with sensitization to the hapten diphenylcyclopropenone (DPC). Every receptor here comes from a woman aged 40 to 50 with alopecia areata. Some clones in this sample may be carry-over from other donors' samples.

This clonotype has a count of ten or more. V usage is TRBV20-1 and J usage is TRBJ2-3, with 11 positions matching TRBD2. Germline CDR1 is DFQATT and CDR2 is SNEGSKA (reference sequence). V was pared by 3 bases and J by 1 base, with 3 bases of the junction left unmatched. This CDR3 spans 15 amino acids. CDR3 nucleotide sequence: TGCAGTGCTAGCCAACTAGCGGGGGGCACAGATACGCAGTATTTT. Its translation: CSASQLAGGTDTQYF.

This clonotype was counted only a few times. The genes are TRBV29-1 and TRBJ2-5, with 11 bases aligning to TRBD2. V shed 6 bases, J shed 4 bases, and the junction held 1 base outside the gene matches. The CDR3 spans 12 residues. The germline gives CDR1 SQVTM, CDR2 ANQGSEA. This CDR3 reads CSVLAGGETQYF. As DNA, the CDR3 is TGCAGCGTCCTAGCGGGAGGAGAGACCCAGTACTTC. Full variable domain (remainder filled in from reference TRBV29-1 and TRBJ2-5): SAVISQKPSRDICQRGTSLTIQCQVDSQVTMMFWYRQQPGQSLTLIATANQGSEATYESGFVIDKFPISRPNLTFSTLTVSNMSPEDSSIYLCSVLAGGETQYFGPGTRLLVL.

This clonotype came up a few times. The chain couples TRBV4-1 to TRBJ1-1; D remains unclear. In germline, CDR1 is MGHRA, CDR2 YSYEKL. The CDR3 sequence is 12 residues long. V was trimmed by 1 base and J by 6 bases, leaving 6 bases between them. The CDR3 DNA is TGCGCCAGCAGCCAAGTTTTTGCTGAAGCTTTCTTT. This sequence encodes CASSQVFAEAFF.

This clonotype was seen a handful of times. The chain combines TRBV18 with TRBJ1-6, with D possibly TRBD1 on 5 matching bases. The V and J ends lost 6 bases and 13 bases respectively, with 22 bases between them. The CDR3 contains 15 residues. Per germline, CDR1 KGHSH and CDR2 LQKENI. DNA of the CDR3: TGTGCCAGCTCTATCGGGACCGAGAAAGGTGATCCCCTCCACTTT. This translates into CASSIGTEKGDPLHF.

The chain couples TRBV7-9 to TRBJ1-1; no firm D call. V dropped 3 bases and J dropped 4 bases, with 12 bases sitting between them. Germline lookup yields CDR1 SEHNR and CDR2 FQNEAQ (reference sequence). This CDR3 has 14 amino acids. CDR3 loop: CASSFGRSGTEAFF. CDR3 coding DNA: TGTGCCAGCAGCTTTGGGCGTTCGGGCACTGAAGCTTTCTTT. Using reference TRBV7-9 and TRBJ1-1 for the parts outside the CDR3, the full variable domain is DTGVSQNPRHKITKRGQNVTFRCDPISEHNRLYWYRQTLGQGPEFLTYFQNEAQLEKSRLLSDRFSAERPKGSFSTLEIQRTEQGDSAMYLCASSFGRSGTEAFFGQGTRLTVV.

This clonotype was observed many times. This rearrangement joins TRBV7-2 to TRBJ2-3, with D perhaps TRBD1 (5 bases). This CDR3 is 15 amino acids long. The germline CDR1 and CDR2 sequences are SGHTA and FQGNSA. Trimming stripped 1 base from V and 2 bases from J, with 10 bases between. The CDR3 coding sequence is TGTGCCAGCAGCTTAGAGGACACCTACACAGATACGCAGTATTTT. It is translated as CASSLEDTYTDTQYF.

CDR3 in DNA: TGTGCCAGCAGAAATGACACCACTGAAGCTTTCTTT. Its protein product is CASRNDTTEAFF. This chain connects TRBV12-3 or TRBV12-4 to TRBJ1-1; D is unclear. V was pared by 6 bases and J by 4 bases, with 9 bases between. The CDR3 totals 12 residues.

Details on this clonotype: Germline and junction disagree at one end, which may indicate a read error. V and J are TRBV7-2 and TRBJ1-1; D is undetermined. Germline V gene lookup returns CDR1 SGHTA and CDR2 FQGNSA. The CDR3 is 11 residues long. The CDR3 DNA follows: TGTGCCAGCAACTTATTGGCTGAAGCTTTCTTT. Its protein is CASNLLAEAFF.

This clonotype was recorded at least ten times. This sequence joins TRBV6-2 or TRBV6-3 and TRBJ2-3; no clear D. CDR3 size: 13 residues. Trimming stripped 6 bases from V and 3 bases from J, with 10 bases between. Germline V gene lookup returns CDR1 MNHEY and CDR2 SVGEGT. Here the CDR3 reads CASSRQQTDTQYF. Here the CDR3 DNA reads TGTGCCAGCAGCAGACAACAAACAGATACGCAGTATTTT.

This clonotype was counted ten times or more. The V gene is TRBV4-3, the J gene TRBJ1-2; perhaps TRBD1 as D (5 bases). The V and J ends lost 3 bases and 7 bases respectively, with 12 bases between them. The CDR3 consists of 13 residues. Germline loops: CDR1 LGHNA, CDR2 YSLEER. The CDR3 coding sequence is TGCGCCAGCAGCCAGGAGGCAGGGCTTGGCTACACCTTC. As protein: CASSQEAGLGYTF.

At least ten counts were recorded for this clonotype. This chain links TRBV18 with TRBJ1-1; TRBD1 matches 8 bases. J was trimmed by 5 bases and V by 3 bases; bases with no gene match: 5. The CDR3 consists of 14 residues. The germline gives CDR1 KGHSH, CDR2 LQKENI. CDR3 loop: CASSPQGAGTEAFF. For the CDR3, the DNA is TGTGCCAGCTCACCCCAGGGGGCTGGTACTGAAGCTTTCTTT.

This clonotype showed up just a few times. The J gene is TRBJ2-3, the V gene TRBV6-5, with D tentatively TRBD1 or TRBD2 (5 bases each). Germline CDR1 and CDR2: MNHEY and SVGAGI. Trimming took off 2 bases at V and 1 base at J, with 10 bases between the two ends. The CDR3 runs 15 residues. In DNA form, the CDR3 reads TGTGCCAGCAGTTACCGAGGGACCGGCACAGATACGCAGTATTTT. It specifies CASSYRGTGTDTQYF.

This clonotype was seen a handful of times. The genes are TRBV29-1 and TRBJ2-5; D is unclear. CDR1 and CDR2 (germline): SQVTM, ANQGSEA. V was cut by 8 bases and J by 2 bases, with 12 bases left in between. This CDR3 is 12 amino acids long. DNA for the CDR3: TGCAGCACCGACCTGGGGCAAGAGACCCAGTACTTC. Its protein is CSTDLGQETQYF.

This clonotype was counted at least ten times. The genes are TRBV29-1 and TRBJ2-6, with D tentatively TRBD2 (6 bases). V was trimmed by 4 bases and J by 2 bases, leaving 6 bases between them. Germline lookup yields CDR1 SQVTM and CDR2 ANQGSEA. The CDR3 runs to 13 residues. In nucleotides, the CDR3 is TGCAGCGTTGGGGAGGCTGGGGCCAACGTCCTGACTTTC. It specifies CSVGEAGANVLTF.

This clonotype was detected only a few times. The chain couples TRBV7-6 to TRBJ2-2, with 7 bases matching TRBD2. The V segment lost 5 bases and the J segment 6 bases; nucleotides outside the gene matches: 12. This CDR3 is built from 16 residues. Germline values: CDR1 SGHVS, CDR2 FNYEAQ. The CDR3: CASSPRGGGAAGELFF. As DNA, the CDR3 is TGTGCCAGCAGCCCCCGGGGCGGGGGAGCCGCCGGGGAGCTGTTTTTT. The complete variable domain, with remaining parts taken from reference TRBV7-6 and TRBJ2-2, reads GAGVSQSPRYKVTKRGQDVALRCDPISGHVSLYWYRQALGQGPEFLTYFNYEAQQDKSGLPNDRFSAERPEGSISTLTIQRTEQRDSAMYRCASSPRGGGAAGELFFGEGSRLTVL.

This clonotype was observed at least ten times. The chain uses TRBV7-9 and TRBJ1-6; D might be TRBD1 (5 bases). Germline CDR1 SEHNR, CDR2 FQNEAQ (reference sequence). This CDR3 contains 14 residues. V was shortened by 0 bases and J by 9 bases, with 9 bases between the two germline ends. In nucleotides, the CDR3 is TGTGCCAGCAGCTTAGCGCCAGGGAGTTCACCCCTCCACTTT. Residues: CASSLAPGSSPLHF.

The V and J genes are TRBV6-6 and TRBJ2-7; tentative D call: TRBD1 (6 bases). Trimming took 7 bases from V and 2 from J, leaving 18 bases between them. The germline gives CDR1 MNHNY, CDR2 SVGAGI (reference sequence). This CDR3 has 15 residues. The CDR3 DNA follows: TGTGCCAGCATCAAAACACCCCGGGACACCTACGAGCAGTACTTC. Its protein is CASIKTPRDTYEQYF.

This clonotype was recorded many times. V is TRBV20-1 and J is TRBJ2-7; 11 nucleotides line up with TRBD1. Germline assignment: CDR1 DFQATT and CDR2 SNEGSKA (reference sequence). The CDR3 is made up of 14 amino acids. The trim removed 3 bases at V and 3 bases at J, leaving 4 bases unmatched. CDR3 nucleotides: TGCAGTGCTAGTGGGGGGACAGGGGGCTACGAGCAGTACTTC. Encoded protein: CSASGGTGGYEQYF.

The CDR3 reads CASSQERFLYNEQFF. The CDR3 DNA sequence: TGTGCCAGCAGCCAAGAACGGTTTCTATACAATGAGCAGTTCTTC. The V gene is TRBV3-1, the J gene TRBJ2-1; D is undetermined. CDR1 LGHDT and CDR2 YNNKEL come from the germline V gene (reference sequence). The CDR3 length is 15 residues. V was clipped by 0 bases and J by 4 bases, with 10 bases between them.